Each of the 12 T cell receptor beta chains below was sequenced from the same sample in a study of T cell responses to AZD1222 COVID-19 vaccine. Generated by immunoSEQ multiplex PCR, the TCRdb table keeps only in-frame clones and is missing some. The sample lists tens of thousands of clones, roughly 90% occurring once. Here the sequenced sample was peripheral blood, taken 28 days after the second AZD1222 dose. These receptor sequences come from an adult who received the AZD1222 COVID-19 vaccine.

The gene calls are TRBV28 and TRBJ2-1; no firm D call. Germline V gene lookup returns CDR1 MDHEN and CDR2 SYDVKM. With 3 bases removed from V and 6 bases from J, the gap between germline ends came to 3 bases. The CDR3 is made up of 11 amino acids. This chain's CDR3 is CASSFLNEQFF. Here the CDR3 DNA reads TGTGCCAGCAGTTTTCTCAATGAGCAGTTCTTC.

Notes on this clone: At one of its ends the junction is not consistent with the germline gene, which may arise from a read error. V usage is TRBV5-1 and J usage is TRBJ1-3; D unresolved. CDR1 and CDR2 (germline): SGHRS, YFSETQ. The CDR3 is made up of 14 amino acids. The CDR3 DNA is TGCGCCAGCAGCTTGGGGACCCTAGAAAACGCCATATATTTT. It codes for CASSLGTLENAIYF.

The rearrangement links TRBV28 to TRBJ1-1, with D uncertain. V lost 2 bases to trimming and J lost 5 bases, with 9 bases between them. In germline, CDR1 is MDHEN, CDR2 SYDVKM. CDR3 length equals 13 residues. The CDR3 nucleotides read TGTGCCAGCAGTTTAAGGCGGACGACTGAAGCTTTCTTT. It yields the protein CASSLRRTTEAFF.

The rearrangement joins TRBV4-3 to TRBJ1-5; 7 bases match TRBD1. Per the germline V gene, CDR1 is LGHNA and CDR2 is YSLEER. Trimming at V came to 6 bases and at J to 6 bases, leaving 5 bases not matched to a gene. The CDR3 runs to 13 residues. The CDR3 region is CASSFQGGQPQHF. The CDR3 DNA is TGCGCCAGCAGTTTCCAGGGGGGTCAGCCCCAGCATTTT.

The V call is TRBV4-3, the J call TRBJ2-2, with 11 bases matching TRBD2. The V gene end was trimmed by 3 bases and the J gene end by 4 bases; junction bases not matched to a gene: 7. Germline V gives CDR1 LGHNA, CDR2 YSLEER. The CDR3 covers 17 residues. The CDR3: CASSHILAGAGTGELFF. CDR3 nucleotides: TGCGCCAGCAGCCACATACTAGCGGGAGCGGGCACCGGGGAGCTGTTTTTT.

The chain joins TRBV7-9 to TRBJ2-1, with TRBD1 matching 12 bases. The CDR3 covers 15 residues. Germline V gives CDR1 SEHNR, CDR2 FQNEAQ (reference sequence). J was trimmed by 9 bases and V by 4 bases; bases with no gene match: 7. The CDR3 DNA follows: TGTGCCAGCAGCTCCCGGGACAGGGGGCGTTTTGAGCAGTTCTTC. Residues: CASSSRDRGRFEQFF.

This chain uses TRBV19 with TRBJ1-4; TRBD1 might be the D (6 bases). Trimming cost V 6 bases and J 8 bases, with 19 bases left between them. The CDR3 runs 15 residues. Germline V gene lookup returns CDR1 LNHDA and CDR2 SQIVND (reference sequence). Here the CDR3 reads CASSHDRGAEEKLFF. The CDR3 coding sequence is TGTGCCAGTAGCCACGATCGGGGGGCGGAAGAAAAACTGTTTTTT.

The chain uses TRBV5-8 and TRBJ2-3, with D perhaps TRBD2 (6 bases). Per germline, CDR1 SGHTS and CDR2 YDEGEE. There are 16 residues in the CDR3. Trimming left V 4 bases short and J 4 bases short, with 19 bases between. CDR3 sequence reads: CASSPVAAPGPDTQYF. The CDR3 DNA sequence: TGTGCCAGCAGCCCAGTAGCGGCCCCGGGCCCAGATACGCAGTATTTT.

The chain carries TRBV12-3 or TRBV12-4 and TRBJ2-7, with 9 bases identical to TRBD1. Trimming removed 5 bases from V and 12 bases from J; junction bases left unmatched: 8. CDR3 length equals 12 residues. The CDR3 reads CASSPGQGNRYF. For the CDR3, the DNA is TGTGCCAGCAGTCCAGGACAGGGGAATCGGTACTTC.

The chain carries TRBV7-6 and TRBJ2-1, with no clear D. V shed 1 base and J shed 5 bases, with 6 bases lying between them. The V gene's germline CDR1 is SGHVS and CDR2 FNYEAQ. The CDR3 is 13 residues long. The CDR3 here is CASSLGENNEQFF. The DNA for the CDR3 is TGTGCCAGCAGCTTAGGCGAGAACAATGAGCAGTTCTTC.

V usage is TRBV11-2 and J usage is TRBJ1-6; unclear D gene. CDR1 is SGHAT, CDR2 FQNNGV, per germline. Trimming took off 6 bases at V and 15 bases at J, with 18 bases between the two ends. The length of the CDR3 is 13 residues. The chain's CDR3 is CASSYLRLPGLHF. The DNA of the CDR3 is TGTGCCAGCAGTTATCTGCGGCTCCCGGGCCTCCACTTT. The entire variable domain, with the rest obtained from reference TRBV11-2 and TRBJ1-6, is as follows: EAGVAQSPRYKIIEKRQSVAFWCNPISGHATLYWYQQILGQGPKLLIQFQNNGVVDDSQLPKDRFSAERLKGVDSTLKIQPAKLEDSAVYLCASSYLRLPGLHFGNGTRLTVT.

The V and J genes are TRBV9 and TRBJ2-7, with D possibly matching TRBD2 (5 bases). This CDR3 is 15 amino acids long. Germline assignment: CDR1 SGDLS and CDR2 YYNGEE. The V gene lost 3 bases and the J gene lost 6 bases, with 19 bases spanning the gap. The CDR3 sequence is CASSGVSLGFTEQYF. The CDR3 DNA reads TGTGCCAGCAGCGGGGTTTCACTAGGATTTACCGAGCAGTACTTC. The variable domain in full, completed from reference TRBV9 and TRBJ2-7, reads DSGVTQTPKHLITATGQRVTLRCSPRSGDLSVYWYQQSLDQGLQFLIQYYNGEERAKGNILERFSAQQFPDLHSELNLSSLELGDSALYFCASSGVSLGFTEQYFGPGTRLTVT.